A single sample is the source of the 16 T cell receptor beta chains below, sequenced in a study of T cells in Graves' hyperthyroidism and ophthalmopathy. From RNA transcripts, TCR beta CDR3 regions were amplified. A set of HTBI primers served as the primers for a first-round RT-PCR of the TCR CDR3. TCRdb independently ran MiXCR on the multiplex PCR reads; one entry per CDR3 protein. The table lists 650,000 to 800,000 distinct CDR3 sequences, less than 45% of them singletons. Sequenced material: peripheral blood or thyroid tissue (not recorded which). These receptors all come from an adult man with Graves' disease, either hyperthyroidism or ophthalmopathy (not recorded which).

In its sample, this clonotype was seen a few times. The chain has TRBV12-3 or TRBV12-4 and TRBJ1-5, with 8 bases matching TRBD1. The CDR3 covers 15 residues. The junction had 4 bases not matched to a gene; V was cut back by 4 bases and J by 2 bases. As DNA, the CDR3 is TGTGCCAGCAGTTCAAACAGGGGGGGCAATCAGCCCCAGCATTTT. Protein product: CASSSNRGGNQPQHF.

This clonotype was found many times. For the CDR3, the DNA is TGTGCCACCAGCAGAGTCGGCAGCCCCAATGAAAAACTGTTTTTT. Encoded protein: CATSRVGSPNEKLFF. This chain uses TRBV15 with TRBJ1-4, with no clear D. CDR1 is LNHNV and CDR2 is YYDKDF in the germline V gene (reference sequence). The CDR3 loop spans 15 amino acids. Trimming removed 1 base from V and 5 bases from J, with 11 bases in between. Filled out from reference TRBV15 and TRBJ1-4, the complete variable domain reads DAMVIQNPRYQVTQFGKPVTLSCSQTLNHNVMYWYQQKSSQAPKLLFHYYDKDFNNEADTPDNFQSRRPNTSFCFLDIRSPGLGDTAMYLCATSRVGSPNEKLFFGSGTQLSVL.

This clonotype was found a few times. This chain links TRBV20-1 with TRBJ1-5; TRBD1 matches 11 bases. CDR1 DFQATT and CDR2 SNEGSKA come from the germline V gene (reference sequence). CDR3 size: 15 residues. V trimming: 3 bases; J trimming: 2 bases; junction bases outside the gene matches: 3. CDR3 in DNA: TGCAGTGCTAGGGACAGGGGGCTTCGCAATCAGCCCCAGCATTTT. Translation: CSARDRGLRNQPQHF.

This clonotype occurred many times. The rearrangement joins TRBV7-9 to TRBJ1-4; D is unclear. The CDR3 has 12 amino acids. V gave up 4 bases and J gave up 7 bases, with 7 bases separating them. Germline assignment: CDR1 SEHNR and CDR2 FQNEAQ (reference sequence). This CDR3 is CASSSTIEKLFF. The CDR3 DNA reads TGTGCCAGCAGCTCAACCATTGAAAAACTGTTTTTT.

A note on this clonotype: A much larger clone lies one base from this, so it may be a read error. The chain is built from TRBV9 and TRBJ2-5, with D perhaps matching TRBD1 or TRBD2 (5 bases each). Germline V CDR1 and CDR2: SGDLS, YYNGEE. The CDR3 length is 14 residues. Written as DNA, the CDR3 is TGTGCCGGCAGCGTAGATAGGGGAGCAGAGACCCAGTACTTC. This sequence encodes CAGSVDRGAETQYF.

The chain couples TRBV6-5 to TRBJ1-5; no definite D call. Trimming took off 6 bases at V and 5 bases at J, with 11 bases between the two ends. From germline, CDR1 is MNHEY and CDR2 SVGAGI. The CDR3 is 13 residues long. The DNA of the CDR3 is TGTGCCAGCAGCCGTCGTCCGGATCAGCCCCAGCATTTT. As protein: CASSRRPDQPQHF.

Turning to this clonotype: Just one base apart from a much larger clone, this may be a read error. The conserved final phenylalanine or tryptophan is absent from the CDR3, which likely points to a read error. This sequence joins TRBV5-1 and TRBJ1-5; the D is unclear. The CDR3 is 12 residues long. Per the germline V gene, CDR1 is SGHRS and CDR2 is YFSETQ. CDR3 coding DNA: TGTGCCAGCAGCCAAGTGGGACAGCCCCAGCATCTT. This translates into CASSQVGQPQHL.

This clonotype has a count of ten or more. The gene calls are TRBV20-1 and TRBJ2-7; tentative D call: TRBD2 (6 bases). V gave up 5 bases and J gave up 2 bases, with 13 bases separating them. Germline CDR1 and CDR2: DFQATT and SNEGSKA (reference sequence). The CDR3 has 13 amino acids. The DNA of the CDR3 is TGCAGTGCTCAGACTAGGGCGGCCTACGAGCAGTACTTC. Its protein product is CSAQTRAAYEQYF.

This chain links TRBV12-5 with TRBJ1-5; a possible D gene is TRBD1 (6 bases). The germline V gene encodes CDR1 LGHNT and CDR2 FRNRAP. The CDR3 consists of 16 residues. Trimming stripped 4 bases from V and 0 bases from J, with 13 bases between. The CDR3 sequence: CASGSRTDYSNQPQHF. CDR3 bases: TGTGCTAGTGGTTCCCGGACAGACTATAGCAATCAGCCCCAGCATTTT.

Remarks on this clonotype: Being one base from a much bigger clone, this may be a read error. This chain connects TRBV10-3 to TRBJ1-2; D possibly corresponds to TRBD1 (5 bases). Germline V gene data show CDR1 as ENHRY and CDR2 as SYGVKD. Trimming removed 5 bases at V and 4 bases at J, with 11 bases between. This CDR3 has 13 amino acids. CDR3: CAISQETAYGYTF. In DNA form, the CDR3 reads TGTGCCATCAGTCAGGAGACAGCCTATGGCTACACCTTC.

V gene TRBV7-9 combines with J gene TRBJ1-6; D unresolved. The CDR3 sequence is 12 residues long. The germline V gene has CDR1 SEHNR and CDR2 FQNEAQ (reference sequence). Trimming cost V 3 bases and J 13 bases, with 10 bases left between them. The CDR3 DNA reads TGTGCCAGCAGCTTTGAGGGAGGGCCCCTCCACTTT. It translates to CASSFEGGPLHF.

The chain recombines TRBV29-1 with TRBJ2-7, with TRBD2 matching over 8 bases. This CDR3 region has 16 residues. Germline V gives CDR1 SQVTM, CDR2 ANQGSEA. Trimming at V came to 6 bases and at J to 2 bases, leaving 15 bases not matched to a gene. CDR3 DNA sequence: TGCAGCGTGACGATAGCGGGGCAGGGGCTGACCTACGAGCAGTACTTC. This translates into CSVTIAGQGLTYEQYF.

Concerning this clonotype itself: One end of the junction fails to match germline, which may point to a read error. The chain employs TRBV10-3 and TRBJ2-5, with D hard to call. From germline, CDR1 is ENHRY and CDR2 SYGVKD. This CDR3 comprises 15 residues. In nucleotides, the CDR3 is TGTGCCACCAGTGGGAACAGCGTACGCGACGAGACCCAGTACTTC. It translates to CATSGNSVRDETQYF.

This clonotype has a count of ten or more. At one end, the junction sequence differs from germline, possibly due to a read error. V and J are TRBV7-7 and TRBJ2-5; TRBD2 matches at 11 bases. The CDR3 contains 16 residues. The germline gives CDR1 SSHAT, CDR2 FNYEAQ (reference sequence). The CDR3, as DNA: TGTGCTAGCAGCTTGGGGACTAGCGGATCTAGCGGGACCCAGTACTTC. Translated, it gives CASSLGTSGSSGTQYF.

This clonotype was observed a few times. One end of the junction varies from germline; a read error may be responsible. J is TRBJ1-2 and V is TRBV7-8, with TRBD1 as a possible D gene (5 bases). This CDR3 is built from 13 residues. Germline V gives CDR1 SGHVS, CDR2 FQNEAQ. CDR3 sequence: CASSPQFEGGYTF. For the CDR3, the DNA is TGCGCCAGCAGCCCGCAGTTTGAGGGGGGCTACACCTTC.

V usage is TRBV6-5 and J usage is TRBJ2-5; D gene uncertain. V was cut by 4 bases and J by 5 bases, with 8 bases left in between. This CDR3 region has 12 residues. Germline CDR1 and CDR2: MNHEY and SVGAGI. In nucleotides, the CDR3 is TGTGCCAGCAGTTTTCATGGGGAGACCCAGTACTTC. This sequence encodes CASSFHGETQYF.